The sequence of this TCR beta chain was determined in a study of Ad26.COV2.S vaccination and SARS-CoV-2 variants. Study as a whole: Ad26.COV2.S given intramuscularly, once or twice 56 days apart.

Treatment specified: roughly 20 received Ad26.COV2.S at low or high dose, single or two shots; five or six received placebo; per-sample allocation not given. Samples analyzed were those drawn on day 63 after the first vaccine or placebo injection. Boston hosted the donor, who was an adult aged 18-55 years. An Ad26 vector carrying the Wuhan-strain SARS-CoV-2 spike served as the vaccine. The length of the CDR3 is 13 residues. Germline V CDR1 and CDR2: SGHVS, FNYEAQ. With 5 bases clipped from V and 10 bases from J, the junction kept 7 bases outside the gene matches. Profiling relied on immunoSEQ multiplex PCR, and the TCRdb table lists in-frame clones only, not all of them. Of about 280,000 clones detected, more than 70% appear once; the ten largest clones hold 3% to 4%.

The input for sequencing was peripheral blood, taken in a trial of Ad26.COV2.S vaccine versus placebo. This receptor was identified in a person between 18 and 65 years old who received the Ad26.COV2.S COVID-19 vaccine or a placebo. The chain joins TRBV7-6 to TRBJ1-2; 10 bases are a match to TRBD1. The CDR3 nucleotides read TGTGCCAGCAGCCAGGGACAGGGGAGTGACTACACCTTC. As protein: CASSQGQGSDYTF. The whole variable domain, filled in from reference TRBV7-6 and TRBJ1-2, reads GAGVSQSPRYKVTKRGQDVALRCDPISGHVSLYWYRQALGQGPEFLTYFNYEAQQDKSGLPNDRFSAERPEGSISTLTIQRTEQRDSAMYRCASSQGQGSDYTFGSGTRLTVV.